What follows are 6 T cell receptor beta chains derived from one specimen sequenced in a study of cytomegalovirus exposure and HLA in healthy donors. It was with 60 Vbeta and 13 Jbeta primers that the PCR ran. Libraries were prepared by immunoSEQ multiplex PCR; TCRdb keeps only in-frame clonotypes and omits some of them. The sample yields under 200,000 clones, around 85% seen once. Sequencing used PBMCs. The source of these receptors is a man over 45 in good health and CMV-seronegative.

V and J are TRBV7-9 and TRBJ2-5, with D perhaps TRBD2 (5 bases). Germline V gives CDR1 SEHNR, CDR2 FQNEAQ (reference sequence). With 5 bases removed from V and 1 base from J, the gap between germline ends came to 17 bases. The CDR3 spans 16 residues. CDR3 protein: CASSRITGIRQETQYF. In DNA, the CDR3 is TGTGCCAGCAGCCGAATAACGGGGATTCGCCAAGAGACCCAGTACTTC.

This clone appeared once. The chain recombines TRBV7-9 with TRBJ2-2, with a possible D match to TRBD1 (6 bases). The ends were cut back, 5 bases at V and 5 bases at J, with 9 bases in the middle. The CDR3 runs 13 residues. Per germline, CDR1 SEHNR and CDR2 FQNEAQ (reference sequence). CDR3 sequence (DNA): TGTGCCAGCAGCCCACAGGGAACCGGGGAGCTGTTTTTT. Amino acids: CASSPQGTGELFF. Complete variable domain (other parts from reference TRBV7-9 and TRBJ2-2): DTGVSQNPRHKITKRGQNVTFRCDPISEHNRLYWYRQTLGQGPEFLTYFQNEAQLEKSRLLSDRFSAERPKGSFSTLEIQRTEQGDSAMYLCASSPQGTGELFFGEGSRLTVL.

This clone appeared a single time. The V and J genes are TRBV25-1 and TRBJ2-7; TRBD1 matches 10 bases. Germline V gene lookup returns CDR1 MGHDK and CDR2 SYGVNS. The length of the CDR3 is 14 residues. V trimming: 6 bases; J trimming: 6 bases; junction bases outside the gene matches: 8. CDR3 sequence (DNA): TGTGCCAGCAGAGAGGACAGGGGGTACTTCGAGCAGTACTTC. It specifies CASREDRGYFEQYF.

Comment on this clone: This same CDR3 is encoded by further DNA sequences in the sample. The chain has TRBV27 and TRBJ2-7, with 9 bases lining up with TRBD1. Germline CDR1 MNHEY, CDR2 SMNVEV (reference sequence). There are 14 residues in the CDR3. The J segment lost 2 bases and the V segment lost 3 bases, leaving 2 bases of the junction unmatched. The DNA of the CDR3 is TGTGCCAGCAGTTTGGACAGGGGACCCTACGAGCAGTACTTC. Amino acid sequence: CASSLDRGPYEQYF.

This clone was counted a few times. The chain couples TRBV30 to TRBJ1-5, with a possible D match to TRBD1 (5 bases). The CDR3 has 13 residues. Germline V gives CDR1 GTSNPN, CDR2 SVGIG (reference sequence). The germline V and J ends were trimmed by 1 base and 7 bases, with 11 bases remaining between them. The chain's CDR3 is CAWSAGLDQPQHF. CDR3 nucleotides: TGTGCCTGGAGTGCAGGGCTCGACCAGCCCCAGCATTTT.

This sequence joins TRBV4-3 and TRBJ2-1; 11 nucleotides align to TRBD2. After removal of 4 bases from V and 2 bases from J, the junction contained 7 bases not matched to a gene. Germline loops: CDR1 LGHNA, CDR2 YSLEER. The CDR3 is 17 residues long. This chain's CDR3 is CASSLRLAGSPYNEQFF. The CDR3 DNA reads as TGCGCCAGCAGCCTCCGACTAGCGGGGAGCCCCTACAATGAGCAGTTCTTC.